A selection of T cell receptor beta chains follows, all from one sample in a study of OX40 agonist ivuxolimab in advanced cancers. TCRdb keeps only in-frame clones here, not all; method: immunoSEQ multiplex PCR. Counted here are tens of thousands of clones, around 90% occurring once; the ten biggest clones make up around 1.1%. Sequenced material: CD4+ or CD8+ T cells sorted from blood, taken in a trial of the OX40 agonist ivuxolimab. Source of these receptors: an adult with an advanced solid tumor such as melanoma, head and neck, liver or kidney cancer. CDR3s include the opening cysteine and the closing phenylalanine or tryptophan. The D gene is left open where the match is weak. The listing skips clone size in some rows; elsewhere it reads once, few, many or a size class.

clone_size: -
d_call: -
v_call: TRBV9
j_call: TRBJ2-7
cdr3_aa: CASSVAFTAKVYEQYF
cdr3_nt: TGTGCCAGCAGCGTAGCGTTCACAGCGAAAGTCTACGAGCAGTACTTC

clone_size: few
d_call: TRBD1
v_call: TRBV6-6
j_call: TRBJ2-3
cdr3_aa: CASSLDRADTQYF
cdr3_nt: TGTGCCAGCTCTCTCGACAGGGCGGATACGCAGTATTTT

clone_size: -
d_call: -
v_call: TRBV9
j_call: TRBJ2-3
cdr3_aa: CASSATGTLTSTDTQYF
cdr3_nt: TGTGCCAGCAGCGCCACCGGGACTCTAACTAGCACAGATACGCAGTATTTT

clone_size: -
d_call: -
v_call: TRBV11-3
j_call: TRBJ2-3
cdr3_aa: CASSPTGGADTQYF
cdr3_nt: TGTGCCAGCAGCCCTACCGGGGGCGCAGATACGCAGTATTTT

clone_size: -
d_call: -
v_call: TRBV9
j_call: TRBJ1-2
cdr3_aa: CASSVVNGPYTF
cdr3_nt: TGTGCCAGCAGCGTAGTAAACGGTCCCTACACCTTC

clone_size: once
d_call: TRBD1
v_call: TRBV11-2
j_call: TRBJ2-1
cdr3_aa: CASSGQGWNEQFF
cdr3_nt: TGTGCCAGCAGCGGACAGGGTTGGAATGAGCAGTTCTTC

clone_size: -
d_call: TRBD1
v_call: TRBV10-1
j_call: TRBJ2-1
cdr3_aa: CASGSGGSAEQFF
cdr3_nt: TGCGCCAGCGGATCAGGGGGCTCCGCTGAGCAGTTCTTC

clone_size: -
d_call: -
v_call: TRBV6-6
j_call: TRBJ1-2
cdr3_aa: CASNPDRSNYGYTF
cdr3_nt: TGTGCCAGCAATCCTGACAGGTCGAACTATGGCTACACCTTC

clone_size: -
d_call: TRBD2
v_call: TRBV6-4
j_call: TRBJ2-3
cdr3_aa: CASSDSPRLAVWEDTQYF
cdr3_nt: TGTGCCAGCAGTGACTCCCCACGGCTAGCGGTATGGGAAGATACGCAGTATTTT

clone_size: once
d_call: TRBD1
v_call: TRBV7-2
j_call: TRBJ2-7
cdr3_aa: CASSLWTGGYEQYF
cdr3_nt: TGTGCCAGCAGCCTTTGGACAGGGGGGTACGAGCAGTACTTC

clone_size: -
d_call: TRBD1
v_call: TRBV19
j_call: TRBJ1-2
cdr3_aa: CASSMVTGAWSYGYTF
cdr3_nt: TGTGCCAGTAGTATGGTAACAGGGGCGTGGAGCTATGGCTACACCTTC

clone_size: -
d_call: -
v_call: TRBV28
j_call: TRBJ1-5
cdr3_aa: CASKGGSQPQHF
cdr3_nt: TGTGCCAGTAAAGGGGGTTCTCAGCCCCAGCATTTT

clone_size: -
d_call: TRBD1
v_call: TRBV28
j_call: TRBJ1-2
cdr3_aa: CASSSQGEGYTF
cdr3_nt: TGTGCCAGCAGTTCCCAGGGGGAAGGCTACACCTTC

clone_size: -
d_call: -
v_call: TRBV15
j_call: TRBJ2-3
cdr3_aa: CATSNLGGSTDTQYF
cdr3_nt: TGTGCCACCAGCAACCTGGGGGGAAGCACAGATACGCAGTATTTT

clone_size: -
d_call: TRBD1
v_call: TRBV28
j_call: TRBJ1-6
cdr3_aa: CASRIDRASYNSPLHF
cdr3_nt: TGTGCCAGCAGGATCGACAGGGCCTCCTATAATTCACCCCTCCACTTT

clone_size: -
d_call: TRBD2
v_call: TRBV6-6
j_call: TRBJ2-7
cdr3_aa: CASSYSFGLATEQYF
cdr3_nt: TGTGCCAGCAGTTACTCTTTCGGACTAGCCACCGAGCAGTACTTC

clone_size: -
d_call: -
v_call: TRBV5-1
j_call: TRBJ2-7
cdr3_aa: CASSGTAYEQYF
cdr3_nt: TGCGCCAGCAGCGGAACAGCCTACGAGCAGTACTTC

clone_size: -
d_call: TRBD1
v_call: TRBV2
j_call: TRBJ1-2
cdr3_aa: CASRGTGGSPQNYGYTF
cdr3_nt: TGTGCCAGCAGGGGGACAGGGGGCTCCCCCCAGAACTATGGCTACACCTTC

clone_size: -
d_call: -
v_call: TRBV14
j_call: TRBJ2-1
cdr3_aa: CASSQRLGLPYNEQFF
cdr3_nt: TGTGCCAGCAGCCAAAGGCTGGGTCTCCCCTACAATGAGCAGTTCTTC

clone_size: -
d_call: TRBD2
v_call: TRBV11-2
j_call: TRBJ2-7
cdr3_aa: CASRPTPGLAGGWEQYF
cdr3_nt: TGTGCCAGCAGACCAACTCCGGGACTAGCGGGAGGGTGGGAGCAGTACTTC

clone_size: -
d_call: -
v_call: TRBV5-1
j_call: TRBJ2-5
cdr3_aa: CASSTPGGETQYF
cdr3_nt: TGCGCCAGCAGCACGCCGGGTGGAGAGACCCAGTACTTC

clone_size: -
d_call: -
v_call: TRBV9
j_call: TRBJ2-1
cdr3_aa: CASTLSGDSYNEQFF
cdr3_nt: TGTGCCAGCACCCTCTCCGGTGACTCCTACAATGAGCAGTTCTTC

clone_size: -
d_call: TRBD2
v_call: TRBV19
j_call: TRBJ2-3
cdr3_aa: CASSILAGGPSDTQYF
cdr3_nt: TGTGCCAGTAGTATCCTAGCGGGAGGGCCATCCGATACGCAGTATTTT

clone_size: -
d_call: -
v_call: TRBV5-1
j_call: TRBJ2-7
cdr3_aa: CASSRTAYEQYF
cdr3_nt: TGCGCCAGCAGCCGGACAGCCTACGAGCAGTACTTC

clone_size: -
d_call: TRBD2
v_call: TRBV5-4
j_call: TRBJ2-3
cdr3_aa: CAISFGGRVKTADTQYF
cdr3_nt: TGTGCCATCTCCTTTGGCGGGAGGGTGAAAACTGCAGATACGCAGTATTTT

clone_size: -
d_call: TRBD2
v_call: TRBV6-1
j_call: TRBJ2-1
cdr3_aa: CASSDVLAGELFGPYNEQFF
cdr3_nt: TGTGCCAGCAGTGACGTCCTAGCGGGAGAACTTTTCGGGCCCTACAATGAGCAGTTCTTC

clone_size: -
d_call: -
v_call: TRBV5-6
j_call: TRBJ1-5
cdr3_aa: CASSLVSEVGFQHF
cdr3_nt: TGTGCCAGCAGCTTGGTTAGCGAAGTCGGTTTCCAGCATTTT

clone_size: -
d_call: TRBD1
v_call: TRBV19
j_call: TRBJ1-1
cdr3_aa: CASSDQGAVGLWTEAFF
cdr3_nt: TGTGCCAGTAGTGATCAGGGGGCGGTAGGGCTTTGGACTGAAGCTTTCTTT

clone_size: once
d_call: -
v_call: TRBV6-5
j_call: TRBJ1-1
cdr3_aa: CASSYSRQGRNTEAFF
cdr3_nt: TGTGCCAGCAGTTACTCGCGTCAGGGGAGAAACACTGAAGCTTTCTTT

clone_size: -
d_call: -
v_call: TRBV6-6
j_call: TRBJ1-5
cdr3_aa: CASSYADQPQHF
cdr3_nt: TGTGCCAGCAGTTACGCGGATCAGCCCCAGCATTTT

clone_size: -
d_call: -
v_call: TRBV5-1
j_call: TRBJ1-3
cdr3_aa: CASSQDGNTIYF
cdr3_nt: TGCGCCAGCAGTCAAGATGGAAACACCATATATTTT

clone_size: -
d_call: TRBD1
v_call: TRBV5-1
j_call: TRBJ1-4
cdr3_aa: CASSLDRGFNEKLFF
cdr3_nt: TGCGCCAGCAGCCTGGACAGGGGATTTAATGAAAAACTGTTTTTT

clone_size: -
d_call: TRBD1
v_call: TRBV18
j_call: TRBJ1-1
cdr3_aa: CASSPGTGRTEAFF
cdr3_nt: TGTGCCAGCTCACCGGGGACAGGGCGAACTGAAGCTTTCTTT

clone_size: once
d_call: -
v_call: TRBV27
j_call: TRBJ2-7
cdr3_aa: CASSLKADVYEQYF
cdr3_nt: TGTGCCAGCAGTTTGAAGGCGGATGTCTACGAGCAGTACTTC

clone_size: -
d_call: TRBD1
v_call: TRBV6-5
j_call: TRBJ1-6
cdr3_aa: CASSYFGRGSSPLHF
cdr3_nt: TGTGCCAGCAGTTACTTTGGCAGGGGGAGTTCACCCCTCCACTTT

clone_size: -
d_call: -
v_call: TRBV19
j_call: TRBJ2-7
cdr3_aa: CASSNVRGYEQYF
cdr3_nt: TGTGCCAGTAGTAACGTCAGGGGTTACGAGCAGTACTTC

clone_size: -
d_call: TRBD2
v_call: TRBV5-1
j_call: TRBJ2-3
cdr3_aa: CASSRTAGGSTDTQYF
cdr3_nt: TGCGCCAGCAGCCGCACAGCGGGAGGAAGCACAGATACGCAGTATTTT